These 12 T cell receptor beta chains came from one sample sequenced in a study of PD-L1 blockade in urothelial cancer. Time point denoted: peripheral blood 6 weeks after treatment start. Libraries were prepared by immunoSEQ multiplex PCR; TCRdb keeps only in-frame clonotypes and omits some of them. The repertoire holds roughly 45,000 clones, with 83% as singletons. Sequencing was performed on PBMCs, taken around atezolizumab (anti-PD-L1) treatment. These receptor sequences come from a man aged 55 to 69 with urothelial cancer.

The CDR3 DNA reads TGTGCCAGTAGTATAGGTCAGGGGCGGATCTACAATGAGCAGTTCTTC. Amino acid sequence: CASSIGQGRIYNEQFF. The gene calls are TRBV19 and TRBJ2-1; TRBD1 might be the D (6 bases). CDR3 length equals 16 residues. V lost 1 base and J 3 bases, leaving 13 bases between the germline ends. Germline lookup yields CDR1 LNHDA and CDR2 SQIVND (reference sequence). The entire variable domain, with the rest obtained from reference TRBV19 and TRBJ2-1, is as follows: DGGITQSPKYLFRKEGQNVTLSCEQNLNHDAMYWYRQDPGQGLRLIYYSQIVNDFQKGDIAEGYSVSREKKESFPLTVTSAQKNPTAFYLCASSIGQGRIYNEQFFGPGTRLTVL.

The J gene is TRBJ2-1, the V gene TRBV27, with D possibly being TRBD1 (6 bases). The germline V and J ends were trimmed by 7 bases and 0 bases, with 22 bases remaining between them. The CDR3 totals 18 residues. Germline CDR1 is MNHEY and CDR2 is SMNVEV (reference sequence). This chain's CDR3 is CASTTGNRVRVSYNEQFF. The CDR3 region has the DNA TGTGCCAGCACCACGGGAAACAGGGTTAGGGTCTCCTACAATGAGCAGTTCTTC.

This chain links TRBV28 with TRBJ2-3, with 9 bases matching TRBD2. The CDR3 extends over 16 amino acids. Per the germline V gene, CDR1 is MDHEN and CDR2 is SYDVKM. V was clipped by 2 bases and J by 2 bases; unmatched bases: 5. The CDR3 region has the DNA TGTGCCAGCAGTTTACTGACTAGCGGTTACACAGATACGCAGTATTTT. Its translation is CASSLLTSGYTDTQYF. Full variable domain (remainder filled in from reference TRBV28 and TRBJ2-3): DVKVTQSSRYLVKRTGEKVFLECVQDMDHENMFWYRQDPGLGLRLIYFSYDVKMKEKGDIPEGYSVSREKKERFSLILESASTNQTSMYLCASSLLTSGYTDTQYFGPGTRLTVL.

The CDR3 protein is CASGQGDGLGNEQFF. DNA for the CDR3: TGTGCCAGCGGACAGGGGGATGGATTGGGCAATGAGCAGTTCTTC. This chain joins TRBV28 and TRBJ2-1; 10 bases are shared with TRBD1. The CDR3 sequence is 15 residues long. From germline, CDR1 is MDHEN and CDR2 SYDVKM. Trimming at V came to 8 bases and at J to 6 bases, leaving 10 bases not matched to a gene.

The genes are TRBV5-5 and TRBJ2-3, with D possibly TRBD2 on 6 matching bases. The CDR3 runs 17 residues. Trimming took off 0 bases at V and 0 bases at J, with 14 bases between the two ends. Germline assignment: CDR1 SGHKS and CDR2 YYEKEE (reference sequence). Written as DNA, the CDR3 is TGTGCCAGCAGCTTGGACGCGGGACTGACTAGCACAGATACGCAGTATTTT. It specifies CASSLDAGLTSTDTQYF.

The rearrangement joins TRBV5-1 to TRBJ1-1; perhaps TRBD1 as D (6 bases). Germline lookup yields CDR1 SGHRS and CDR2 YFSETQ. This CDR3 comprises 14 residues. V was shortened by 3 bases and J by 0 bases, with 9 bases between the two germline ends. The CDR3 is CASSSGHLNTEAFF. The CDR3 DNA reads TGCGCCAGCAGCTCGGGACATTTGAACACTGAAGCTTTCTTT.

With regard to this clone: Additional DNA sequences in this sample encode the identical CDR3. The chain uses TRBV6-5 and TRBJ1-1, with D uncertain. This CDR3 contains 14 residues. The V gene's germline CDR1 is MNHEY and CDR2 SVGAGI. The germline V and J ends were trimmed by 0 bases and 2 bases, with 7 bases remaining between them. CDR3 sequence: CASSYSAGNTEAFF. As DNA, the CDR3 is TGTGCCAGCAGTTACTCAGCTGGTAACACTGAAGCTTTCTTT.

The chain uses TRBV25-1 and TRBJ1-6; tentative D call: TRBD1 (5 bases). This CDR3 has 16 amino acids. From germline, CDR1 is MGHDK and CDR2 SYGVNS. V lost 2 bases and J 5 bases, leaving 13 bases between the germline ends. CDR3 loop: CASSEIKGGDNSPLHF. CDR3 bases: TGTGCCAGCAGTGAAATCAAGGGAGGGGATAATTCACCCCTCCACTTT.

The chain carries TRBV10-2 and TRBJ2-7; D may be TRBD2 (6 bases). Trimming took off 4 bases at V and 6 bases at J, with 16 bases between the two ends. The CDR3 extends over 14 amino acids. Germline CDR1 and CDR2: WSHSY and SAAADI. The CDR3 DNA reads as TGCGCCAGCAGTGTCGAAGGGGCCGGGGGCGAGCAGTACTTC. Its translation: CASSVEGAGGEQYF.

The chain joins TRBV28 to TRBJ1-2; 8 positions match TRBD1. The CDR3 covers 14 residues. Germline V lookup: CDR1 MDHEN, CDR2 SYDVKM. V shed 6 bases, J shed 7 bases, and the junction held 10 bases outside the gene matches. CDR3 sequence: CASRLTGGGSGYTF. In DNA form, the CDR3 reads TGTGCCAGCAGATTAACAGGGGGAGGGAGTGGCTACACCTTC.

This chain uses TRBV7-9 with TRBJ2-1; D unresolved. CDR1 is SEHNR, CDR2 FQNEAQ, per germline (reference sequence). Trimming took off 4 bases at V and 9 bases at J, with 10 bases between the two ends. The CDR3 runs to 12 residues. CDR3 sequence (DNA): TGTGCCAGCAGCTCCTGGGCACTTGAGCAGTTCTTC. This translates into CASSSWALEQFF.

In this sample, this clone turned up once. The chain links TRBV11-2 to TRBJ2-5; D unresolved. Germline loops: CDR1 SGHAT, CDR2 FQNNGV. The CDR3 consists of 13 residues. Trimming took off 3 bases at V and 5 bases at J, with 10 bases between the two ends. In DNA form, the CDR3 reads TGTGCCAGCAGCTTGGAGCGTATGGAGACCCAGTACTTC. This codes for CASSLERMETQYF.